A selection of T cell receptor beta chains follows, all from one sample in a study of blood T cells in healthy people across ages. Each CDR3 protein is one row after TCRdb ran MiXCR on the 5' RACE reads. The sample shows 1.5 million to 2 million distinct CDR3 sequences, under 30% of them seen only once. Sample: blood. These receptors were obtained from a woman aged 25 to 39 in good health. Each CDR3 is given with its conserved first and last residue. Each record gives: D gene, V gene, J gene, clone size, CDR3 protein, CDR3 DNA. The D gene is left open where the match is weak. Clone size is shown for a subset of rows, as once, few, many or a class of expanded clone.

d_gene: -
v_gene: TRBV7-9
j_gene: TRBJ2-5
abundance: few
CDR3aa: CASSGSVSETQYF
CDR3nt: TGTGCCAGCAGCGGGAGCGTATCGGAGACCCAGTACTTC

d_gene: TRBD2
v_gene: TRBV12-3/TRBV12-4
j_gene: TRBJ2-3
abundance: few
CDR3aa: CASSLVTGGPGTQYF
CDR3nt: TGTGCCAGCAGTTTAGTTACGGGAGGGCCGGGTACGCAGTATTTT

d_gene: -
v_gene: TRBV18
j_gene: TRBJ1-4
abundance: few
CDR3aa: CASSPSGGRVNEKLFF
CDR3nt: TGTGCCAGCTCACCCTCCGGGGGCAGGGTTAATGAAAAACTGTTTTTT

d_gene: TRBD1
v_gene: TRBV5-1
j_gene: TRBJ1-1
abundance: -
CDR3aa: CASSPRDRGRTEAFF
CDR3nt: TGCGCCAGCAGCCCCCGGGACAGGGGGCGGACTGAAGCTTTCTTT

d_gene: -
v_gene: TRBV6-6
j_gene: TRBJ2-2
abundance: -
CDR3aa: CASSRGLFTGELFF
CDR3nt: TGTGCCAGCAGTCGGGGACTCTTCACCGGGGAGCTGTTTTTT

d_gene: -
v_gene: TRBV6-5
j_gene: TRBJ2-7
abundance: -
CDR3aa: CASSSPGRGHYEQYF
CDR3nt: TGTGCCAGCAGTTCCCCGGGGAGGGGGCACTACGAGCAGTACTTC

d_gene: -
v_gene: TRBV6-5
j_gene: TRBJ1-3
abundance: once
CDR3aa: CASSAGVYRNTIYF
CDR3nt: TGTGCCAGCAGTGCAGGGGTTTATCGGAACACCATATATTTT

d_gene: -
v_gene: TRBV30
j_gene: TRBJ2-3
abundance: -
CDR3aa: CAWRRGDTQYF
CDR3nt: TGTGCCTGGAGGCGAGGTGATACGCAGTATTTT

d_gene: TRBD2
v_gene: TRBV10-3
j_gene: TRBJ2-4
abundance: few
CDR3aa: CAISGSIAGGRKSAKNIQYF
CDR3nt: TGTGCCATCAGTGGGTCGATAGCGGGAGGCCGCAAATCAGCCAAAAACATTCAGTACTTC

d_gene: TRBD1
v_gene: TRBV7-2
j_gene: TRBJ2-7
abundance: -
CDR3aa: CASSQTGGWDEQYF
CDR3nt: TGTGCCAGCAGCCAAACAGGGGGCTGGGACGAGCAGTACTTC

d_gene: -
v_gene: TRBV30
j_gene: TRBJ1-2
abundance: -
CDR3aa: CAWSAPRTGANYGYTF
CDR3nt: TGTGCCTGGAGTGCCCCCAGGACGGGAGCGAACTATGGCTACACCTTC

d_gene: -
v_gene: TRBV11-2
j_gene: TRBJ1-2
abundance: few
CDR3aa: CASSSLRRGAGYGYTF
CDR3nt: TGTGCCAGCAGCTCCCTCCGTAGGGGGGCGGGCTATGGCTACACCTTC

d_gene: TRBD2
v_gene: TRBV5-4
j_gene: TRBJ2-1
abundance: -
CDR3aa: CASSFGGGSGNEQFF
CDR3nt: TGTGCCAGCAGCTTCGGGGGGGGTAGCGGCAATGAGCAGTTCTTC

d_gene: TRBD1
v_gene: TRBV4-3
j_gene: TRBJ1-1
abundance: -
CDR3aa: CASSQDPGQGTEAFF
CDR3nt: TGCGCCAGCAGCCAAGATCCGGGACAGGGGACTGAAGCTTTCTTT

d_gene: -
v_gene: TRBV12-3/TRBV12-4
j_gene: TRBJ2-7
abundance: many
CDR3aa: CASSFLNLYEQYF
CDR3nt: TGTGCCAGCAGTTTCTTGAATCTTTACGAGCAGTACTTC

d_gene: -
v_gene: TRBV27
j_gene: TRBJ1-2
abundance: -
CDR3aa: CASSIPGGDGYTF
CDR3nt: TGTGCCAGCAGTATACCCGGAGGGGATGGCTACACCTTC

d_gene: -
v_gene: TRBV10-3
j_gene: TRBJ1-1
abundance: -
CDR3aa: CAISDFDSEAFF
CDR3nt: TGTGCCATCAGTGATTTCGACAGTGAAGCTTTCTTT

d_gene: -
v_gene: TRBV5-1
j_gene: TRBJ2-1
abundance: many
CDR3aa: CASSTYRRGDNEQFF
CDR3nt: TGCGCCAGCAGTACCTATAGGCGGGGAGACAATGAGCAGTTCTTC

d_gene: -
v_gene: TRBV7-2
j_gene: TRBJ1-1
abundance: -
CDR3aa: CASGHSTGGEAFF
CDR3nt: TGTGCCAGCGGTCATTCAACCGGGGGGGAAGCTTTCTTT

d_gene: -
v_gene: TRBV2
j_gene: TRBJ2-7
abundance: few
CDR3aa: CASKQVYEQYF
CDR3nt: TGTGCCAGCAAGCAGGTTTACGAGCAGTACTTC

d_gene: -
v_gene: TRBV4-1
j_gene: TRBJ1-1
abundance: many
CDR3aa: CASSQGWQVDEAFF
CDR3nt: TGCGCCAGCAGCCAAGGATGGCAGGTAGATGAAGCTTTCTTT

d_gene: TRBD2
v_gene: TRBV7-2
j_gene: TRBJ2-7
abundance: many
CDR3aa: CASSSGLVSYEQYF
CDR3nt: TGTGCCAGCAGCTCAGGACTAGTCTCCTACGAGCAGTACTTC

d_gene: -
v_gene: TRBV24-1
j_gene: TRBJ2-3
abundance: -
CDR3aa: CATSEGLDTQDF
CDR3nt: TGTGCCACCAGTGAAGGTTTAGATACGCAGGATTTT

d_gene: -
v_gene: TRBV18
j_gene: TRBJ1-4
abundance: few
CDR3aa: CASSNTGPNEKLFF
CDR3nt: TGTGCCAGCTCCAATACAGGGCCTAATGAAAAACTGTTTTTT

d_gene: -
v_gene: TRBV24-1
j_gene: TRBJ1-5
abundance: few
CDR3aa: CATSDGRLNQPQHF
CDR3nt: TGTGCCACCAGTGATGGGCGGCTGAATCAGCCCCAGCATTTT

d_gene: -
v_gene: TRBV28
j_gene: TRBJ2-5
abundance: -
CDR3aa: CASSSSGHYKETQYF
CDR3nt: TGTGCCAGCAGTTCCTCGGGACATTACAAAGAGACCCAGTACTTC

d_gene: -
v_gene: TRBV7-2
j_gene: TRBJ1-1
abundance: few
CDR3aa: CASSLAHGYGNTEAFF
CDR3nt: TGTGCCAGCAGCTTAGCGCACGGGTACGGGAACACTGAAGCTTTCTTT

d_gene: TRBD2
v_gene: TRBV5-1
j_gene: TRBJ2-1
abundance: -
CDR3aa: CASSLGPAGENNEQFF
CDR3nt: TGCGCCAGCAGCTTGGGGCCAGCGGGAGAAAACAATGAGCAGTTCTTC